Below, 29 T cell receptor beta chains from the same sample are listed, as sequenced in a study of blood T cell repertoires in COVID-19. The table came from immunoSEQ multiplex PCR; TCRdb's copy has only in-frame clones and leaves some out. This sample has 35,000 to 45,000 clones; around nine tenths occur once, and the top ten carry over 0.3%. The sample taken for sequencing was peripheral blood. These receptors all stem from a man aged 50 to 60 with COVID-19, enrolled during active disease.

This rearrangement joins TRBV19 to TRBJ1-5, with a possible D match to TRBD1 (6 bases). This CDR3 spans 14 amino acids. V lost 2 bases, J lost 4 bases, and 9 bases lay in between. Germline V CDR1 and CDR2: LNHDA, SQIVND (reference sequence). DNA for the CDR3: TGTGCCAGTAGTATAAACAGGGATAATCAGCCCCAGCATTTT. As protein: CASSINRDNQPQHF.

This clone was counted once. The CDR3 sequence is CASSLGSGYEQYF. The CDR3 bases are TGTGCCAGCAGCTTAGGGTCGGGCTACGAGCAGTACTTC. The gene calls are TRBV7-8 and TRBJ2-7; D gene unclear. The CDR3 length is 13 residues. Germline CDR1 is SGHVS and CDR2 is FQNEAQ. Trimming cost V 1 base and J 3 bases, with 7 bases left between them.

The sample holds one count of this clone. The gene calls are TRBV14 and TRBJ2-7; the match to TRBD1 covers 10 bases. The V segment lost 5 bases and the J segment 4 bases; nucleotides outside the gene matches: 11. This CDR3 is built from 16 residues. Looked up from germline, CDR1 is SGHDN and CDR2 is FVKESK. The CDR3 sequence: CASSSTAGQGYYEQYF. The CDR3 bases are TGTGCCAGCAGCTCAACTGCGGGACAGGGGTATTACGAGCAGTACTTC.

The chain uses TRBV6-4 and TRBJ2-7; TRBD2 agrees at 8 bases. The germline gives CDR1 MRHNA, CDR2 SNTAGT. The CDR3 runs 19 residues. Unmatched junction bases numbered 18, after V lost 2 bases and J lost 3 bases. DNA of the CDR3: TGTGCCAGCAGTGACGTTTTCATTCGCTGGGGTAGCGGGGACTACGAGCAGTACTTC. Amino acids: CASSDVFIRWGSGDYEQYF.

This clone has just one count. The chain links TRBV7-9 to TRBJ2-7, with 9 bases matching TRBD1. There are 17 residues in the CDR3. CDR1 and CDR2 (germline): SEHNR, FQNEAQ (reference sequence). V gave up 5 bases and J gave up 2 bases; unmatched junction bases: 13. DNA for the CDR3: TGTGCCAGCAGCAAAGCTACTGGGACAGGGTCCGCCTACGAGCAGTACTTC. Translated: CASSKATGTGSAYEQYF.

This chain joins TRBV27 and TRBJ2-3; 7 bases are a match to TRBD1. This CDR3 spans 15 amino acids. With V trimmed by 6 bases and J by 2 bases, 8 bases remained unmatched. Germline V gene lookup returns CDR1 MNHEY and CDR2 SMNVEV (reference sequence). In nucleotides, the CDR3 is TGTGCCAGCAGAGCCGGGACAGTATTCACAGATACGCAGTATTTT. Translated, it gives CASRAGTVFTDTQYF.

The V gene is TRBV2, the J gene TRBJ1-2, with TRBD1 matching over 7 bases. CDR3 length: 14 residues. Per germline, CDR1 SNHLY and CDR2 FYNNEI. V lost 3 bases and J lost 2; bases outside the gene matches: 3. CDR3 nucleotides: TGTGCCAGCAGTGAGACAGGGTCCAACTATGGCTACACCTTC. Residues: CASSETGSNYGYTF.

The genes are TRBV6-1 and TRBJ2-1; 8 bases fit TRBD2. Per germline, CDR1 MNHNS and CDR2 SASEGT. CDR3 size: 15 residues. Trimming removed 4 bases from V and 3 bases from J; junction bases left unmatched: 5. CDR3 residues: CASSGAGDGYNEQFF. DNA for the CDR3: TGTGCCAGCAGTGGAGCGGGAGATGGCTACAATGAGCAGTTCTTC.

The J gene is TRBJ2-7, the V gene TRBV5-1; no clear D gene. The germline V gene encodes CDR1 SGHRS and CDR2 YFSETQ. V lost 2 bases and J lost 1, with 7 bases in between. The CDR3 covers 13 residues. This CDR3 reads CASSFDNSYEQYF. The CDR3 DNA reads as TGCGCCAGCAGCTTCGACAATTCCTACGAGCAGTACTTC. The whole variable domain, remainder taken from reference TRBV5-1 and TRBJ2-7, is KAGVTQTPRYLIKTRGQQVTLSCSPISGHRSVSWYQQTPGQGLQFLFEYFSETQRNKGNFPGRFSGRQFSNSRSEMNVSTLELGDSALYLCASSFDNSYEQYFGPGTRLTVT.

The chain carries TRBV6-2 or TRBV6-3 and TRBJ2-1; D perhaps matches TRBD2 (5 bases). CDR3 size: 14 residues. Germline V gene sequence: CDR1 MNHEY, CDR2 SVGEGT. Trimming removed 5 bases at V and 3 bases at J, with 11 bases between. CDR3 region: CASSTTDYYNEQFF. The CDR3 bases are TGTGCCAGCAGTACCACAGACTACTACAATGAGCAGTTCTTC.

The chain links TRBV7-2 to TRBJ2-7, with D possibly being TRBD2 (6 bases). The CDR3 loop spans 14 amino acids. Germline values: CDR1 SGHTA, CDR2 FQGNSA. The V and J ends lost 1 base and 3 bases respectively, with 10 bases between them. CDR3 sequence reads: CASSLGLANYEQYF. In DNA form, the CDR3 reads TGTGCCAGCAGCTTAGGGCTAGCGAACTACGAGCAGTACTTC.

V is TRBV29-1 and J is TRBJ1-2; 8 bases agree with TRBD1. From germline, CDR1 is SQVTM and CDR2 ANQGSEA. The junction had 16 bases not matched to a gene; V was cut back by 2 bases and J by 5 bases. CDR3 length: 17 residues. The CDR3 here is CSVETPGQGDSPYGYTF. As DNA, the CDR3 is TGCAGCGTTGAAACCCCCGGACAGGGTGATTCGCCTTATGGCTACACCTTC.

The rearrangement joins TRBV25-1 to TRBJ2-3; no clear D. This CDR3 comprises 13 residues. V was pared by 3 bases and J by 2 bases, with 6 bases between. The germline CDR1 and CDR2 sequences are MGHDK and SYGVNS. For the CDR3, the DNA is TGTGCCAGCAGTGAGAGATACACAGATACGCAGTATTTT. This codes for CASSERYTDTQYF.

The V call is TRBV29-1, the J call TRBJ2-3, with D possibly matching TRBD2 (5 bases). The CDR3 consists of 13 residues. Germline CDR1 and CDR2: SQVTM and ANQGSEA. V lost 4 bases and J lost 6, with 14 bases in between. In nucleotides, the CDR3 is TGCAGCGTTGCCCGCGGGCGTGCCGATACGCAGTATTTT. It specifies CSVARGRADTQYF.

CDR3 loop: CASSPTGGNNEQFF. In DNA form, the CDR3 reads TGCGCCAGCAGCCCGACAGGGGGAAACAATGAGCAGTTCTTC. This chain uses TRBV5-1 with TRBJ2-1; 9 bases agree with TRBD1. CDR1 is SGHRS and CDR2 is YFSETQ in the germline V gene. The V segment lost 4 bases and the J segment 5 bases; nucleotides outside the gene matches: 4. CDR3 size: 14 residues.

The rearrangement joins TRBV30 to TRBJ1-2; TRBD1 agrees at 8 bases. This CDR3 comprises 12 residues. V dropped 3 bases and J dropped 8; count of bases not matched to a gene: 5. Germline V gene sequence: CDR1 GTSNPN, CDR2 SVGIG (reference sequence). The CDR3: CAWSAGGAGYTF. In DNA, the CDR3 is TGTGCCTGGAGCGCAGGGGGCGCGGGCTACACCTTC.

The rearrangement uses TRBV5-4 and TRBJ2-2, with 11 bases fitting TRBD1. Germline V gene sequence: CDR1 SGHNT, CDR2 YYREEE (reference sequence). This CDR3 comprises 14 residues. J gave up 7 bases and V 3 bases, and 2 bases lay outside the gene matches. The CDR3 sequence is CASSWDRGNGELFF. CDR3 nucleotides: TGTGCCAGCAGCTGGGACAGGGGGAACGGGGAGCTGTTTTTT.

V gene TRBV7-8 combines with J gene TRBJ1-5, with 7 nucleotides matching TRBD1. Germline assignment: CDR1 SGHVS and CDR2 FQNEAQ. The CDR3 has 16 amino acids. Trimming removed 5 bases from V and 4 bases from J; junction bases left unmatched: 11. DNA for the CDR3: TGTGCCAGCAGCAGCCAAGACAGGGATCGGAATCAGCCCCAGCATTTT. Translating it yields CASSSQDRDRNQPQHF.

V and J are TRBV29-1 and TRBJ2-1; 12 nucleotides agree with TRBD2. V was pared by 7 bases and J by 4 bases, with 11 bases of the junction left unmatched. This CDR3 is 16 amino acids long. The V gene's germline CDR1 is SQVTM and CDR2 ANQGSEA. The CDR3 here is CSAQGTSGRKYNEQFF. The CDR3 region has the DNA TGCAGCGCCCAAGGGACTAGCGGGCGCAAGTACAATGAGCAGTTCTTC.

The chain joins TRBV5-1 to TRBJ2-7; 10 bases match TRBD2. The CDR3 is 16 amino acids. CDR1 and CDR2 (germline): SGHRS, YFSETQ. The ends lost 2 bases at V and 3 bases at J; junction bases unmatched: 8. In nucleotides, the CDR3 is TGCGCCAGCAGCTTACTAGCGGGAACTAGGGTCTACGAGCAGTACTTC. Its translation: CASSLLAGTRVYEQYF.

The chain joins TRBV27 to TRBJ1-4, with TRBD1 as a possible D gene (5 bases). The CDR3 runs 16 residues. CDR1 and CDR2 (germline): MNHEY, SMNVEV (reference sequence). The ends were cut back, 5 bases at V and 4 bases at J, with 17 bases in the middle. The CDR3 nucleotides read TGTGCCAGCAGTCTCCAGGCAGGGCTTATTAATGAAAAACTGTTTTTT. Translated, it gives CASSLQAGLINEKLFF. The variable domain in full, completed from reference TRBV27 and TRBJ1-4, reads EAQVTQNPRYLITVTGKKLTVTCSQNMNHEYMSWYRQDPGLGLRQIYYSMNVEVTDKGDVPEGYKVSRKEKRNFPLILESPSPNQTSLYFCASSLQAGLINEKLFFGSGTQLSVL.

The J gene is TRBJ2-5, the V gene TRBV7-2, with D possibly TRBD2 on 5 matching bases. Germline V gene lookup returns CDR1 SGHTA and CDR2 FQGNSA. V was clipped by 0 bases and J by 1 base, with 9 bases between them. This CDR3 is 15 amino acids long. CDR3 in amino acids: CASSLAAGGQETQYF. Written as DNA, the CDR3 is TGTGCCAGCAGCTTAGCGGCGGGCGGCCAAGAGACCCAGTACTTC.

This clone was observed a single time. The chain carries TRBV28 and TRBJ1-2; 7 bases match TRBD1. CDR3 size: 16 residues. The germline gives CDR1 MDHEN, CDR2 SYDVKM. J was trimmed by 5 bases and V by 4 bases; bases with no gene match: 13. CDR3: CASSYPGQLRQYGYTF. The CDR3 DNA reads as TGTGCCAGCAGTTACCCGGGACAGCTCCGACAATATGGCTACACCTTC.

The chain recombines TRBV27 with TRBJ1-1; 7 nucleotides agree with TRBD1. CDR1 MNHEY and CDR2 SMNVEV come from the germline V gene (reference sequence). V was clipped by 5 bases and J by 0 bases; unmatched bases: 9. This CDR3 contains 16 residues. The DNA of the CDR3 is TGTGCCAGCAGTCCGGAGACAGGGAAGGTGAACACTGAAGCTTTCTTT. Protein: CASSPETGKVNTEAFF.

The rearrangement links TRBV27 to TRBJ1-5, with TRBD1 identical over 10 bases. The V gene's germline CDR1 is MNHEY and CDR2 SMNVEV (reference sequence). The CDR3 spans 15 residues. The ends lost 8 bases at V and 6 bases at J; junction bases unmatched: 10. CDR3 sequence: CASLGQGYLPQPQHF. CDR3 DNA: TGTGCCAGCTTGGGACAGGGGTATCTTCCTCAGCCCCAGCATTTT.

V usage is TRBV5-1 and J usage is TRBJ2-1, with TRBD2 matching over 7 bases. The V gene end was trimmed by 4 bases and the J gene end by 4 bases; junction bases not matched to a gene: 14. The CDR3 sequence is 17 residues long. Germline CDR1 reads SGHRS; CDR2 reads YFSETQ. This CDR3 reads CASSLTARGRVYNEQFF. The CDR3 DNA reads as TGCGCCAGCAGCCTCACGGCGCGAGGGAGGGTTTACAATGAGCAGTTCTTC.

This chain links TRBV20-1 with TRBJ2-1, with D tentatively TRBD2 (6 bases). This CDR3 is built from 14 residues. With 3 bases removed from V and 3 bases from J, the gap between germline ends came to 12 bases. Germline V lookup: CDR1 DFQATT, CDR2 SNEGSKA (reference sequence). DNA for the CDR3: TGCAGTGCTAGTCATAGCGGCGGCTACAATGAGCAGTTCTTC. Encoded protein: CSASHSGGYNEQFF.

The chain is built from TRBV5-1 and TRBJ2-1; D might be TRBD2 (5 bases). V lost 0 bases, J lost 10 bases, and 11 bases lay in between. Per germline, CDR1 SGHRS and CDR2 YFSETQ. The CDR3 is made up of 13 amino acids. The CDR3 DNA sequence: TGCGCCAGCAGCTTGGGCGCGGGTAGGGAGCAGTTCTTC. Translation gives CASSLGAGREQFF.

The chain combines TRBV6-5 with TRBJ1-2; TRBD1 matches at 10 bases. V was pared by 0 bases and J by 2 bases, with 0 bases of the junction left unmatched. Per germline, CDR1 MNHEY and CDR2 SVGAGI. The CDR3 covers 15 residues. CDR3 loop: CASSYSGQGNYGYTF. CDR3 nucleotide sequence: TGTGCCAGCAGTTACTCGGGACAGGGGAACTATGGCTACACCTTC.